This T cell receptor beta chain is drawn from a study of blood T cell repertoires in COVID-19. As for the study in general: PBMCs, B-cell-depleted T cells, or T cells were the source of the cDNA or gDNA that made up the material.

Between the trimmed V and J ends, which lost 4 bases and 6 bases, there was a span of 17 bases. From germline, CDR1 is LGHDT and CDR2 YNNKEL (reference sequence). The CDR3 is 15 amino acids. Authors' methods: Reference gene primer amplification gave estimated nucleated cell counts. The table came from immunoSEQ multiplex PCR; TCRdb's copy has only in-frame clones and leaves some out. For V, J and clone size, that table is used; D and trimming come from the DNA. The data contain about 42,000 clones, 65% to 80% of them singletons. The sample taken for sequencing was peripheral blood. The V call is TRBV3-1 (or the pseudogene TRBV3-2), the J call TRBJ2-3; possibly TRBD2 for D (5 bases). This receptor was taken from an older man with acute or convalescent COVID-19. Here the CDR3 reads CASSPGISISDTQYF. The CDR3 bases are TGTGCCAGCAGCCCCGGGATAAGCATCTCGGATACGCAGTATTTT.